The 2 T cell receptor beta chains reported below all come from one sample, sequenced in a study of cytomegalovirus exposure and HLA in healthy donors. The study ran its PCR with 60 Vbeta and 13 Jbeta primers. Using immunoSEQ multiplex PCR, the repertoire was profiled, and TCRdb retains in-frame clones only, with some absent. Of fewer than 120,000 clones listed, around 76% are singletons. Input material: PBMCs. Receptors originate from a man between 25 and 39 years old in good health and CMV-seropositive.

This CDR3 is CASSPGGTGSYEQYF. CDR3 in DNA: TGTGCCAGCAGCCCTGGGGGGACAGGGTCTTACGAGCAGTACTTC. The chain uses TRBV5-4 and TRBJ2-7; 9 bases agree with TRBD1. The CDR3 spans 15 residues. V lost 4 bases and J lost 4; bases outside the gene matches: 9. Germline CDR1 reads SGHNT; CDR2 reads YYREEE (reference sequence).

The chain links TRBV5-4 to TRBJ1-6; D unclear. Germline V CDR1 and CDR2: SGHNT, YYREEE (reference sequence). The V end lost 1 base, the J end lost 3 bases, and 5 bases lay between the germline ends. CDR3 length equals 14 residues. The CDR3 reads CASSLWHYNSPLHF. In DNA, the CDR3 is TGTGCCAGCAGCTTGTGGCACTATAATTCACCCCTCCACTTT.